Below, 7 T cell receptor beta chains from the same sample are listed, as sequenced in a study of cytomegalovirus exposure and HLA in healthy donors. The repertoire was sequenced with immunoSEQ multiplex PCR; TCRdb's copy has only in-frame clones and lacks some. The sample contains roughly 240,000 clones, approximately 87% of which appear only once. The sequenced material came from PBMCs. These receptors all come from a man younger than 35 in good health and CMV-seronegative.

This rearrangement joins TRBV4-3 to TRBJ2-7; the D is unclear. The CDR3 spans 15 residues. Trimming pared 0 bases from V and 2 bases from J, leaving 11 bases between. Per the germline V gene, CDR1 is LGHNA and CDR2 is YSLEER. The CDR3 coding sequence is TGCGCCAGCAGCCAAGATTGGGCAGCTACCTACGAGCAGTACTTC. Protein: CASSQDWAATYEQYF.

The V gene is TRBV5-1, the J gene TRBJ2-3; 15 nucleotides match TRBD2. Germline CDR1 reads SGHRS; CDR2 reads YFSETQ. The CDR3 length is 20 residues. The ends lost 0 bases at V and 0 bases at J; junction bases unmatched: 8. The CDR3 DNA reads as TGCGCCAGCAGCTTGGCCGGGACTAGCGGGGGGTTTTCTAGCACAGATACGCAGTATTTT. Protein product: CASSLAGTSGGFSSTDTQYF. The full variable domain, rest sourced from reference TRBV5-1 and TRBJ2-3, is KAGVTQTPRYLIKTRGQQVTLSCSPISGHRSVSWYQQTPGQGLQFLFEYFSETQRNKGNFPGRFSGRQFSNSRSEMNVSTLELGDSALYLCASSLAGTSGGFSSTDTQYFGPGTRLTVL.

The genes are TRBV15 and TRBJ2-1; weak D call: TRBD2 (6 bases). Germline lookup yields CDR1 LNHNV and CDR2 YYDKDF (reference sequence). The CDR3 contains 16 residues. V shed 2 bases and J shed 5 bases, with 16 bases lying between them. This CDR3 reads CATSRPGGERHNEQFF. The CDR3 DNA reads TGTGCCACCAGCAGACCCGGGGGAGAAAGGCACAATGAGCAGTTCTTC.

V gene TRBV2 combines with J gene TRBJ2-3; D might be TRBD2 (6 bases). The V gene lost 11 bases and the J gene lost 4 bases, with 13 bases spanning the gap. This CDR3 spans 12 amino acids. Germline lookup yields CDR1 SNHLY and CDR2 FYNNEI. The CDR3 protein is CAGTEQADTQYF. The CDR3 nucleotides read TGTGCCGGGACTGAACAGGCAGATACGCAGTATTTT.

The rearrangement joins TRBV29-1 to TRBJ1-5, with D unclear. V was shortened by 2 bases and J by 5 bases, with 10 bases between the two germline ends. Germline V gene lookup returns CDR1 SQVTM and CDR2 ANQGSEA. The CDR3 covers 13 residues. CDR3 protein: CSVEFTADQPQHF. CDR3 nucleotide sequence: TGCAGCGTTGAATTCACAGCAGATCAGCCCCAGCATTTT.

CDR3 residues: CASSQQYSGRNSSYNEQFF. The CDR3 DNA sequence: TGTGCCAGCAGCCAACAGTATAGCGGGAGGAATTCCTCCTACAATGAGCAGTTCTTC. V is TRBV27 and J is TRBJ2-1; 10 bases map to TRBD2. This CDR3 is built from 19 residues. The germline V gene has CDR1 MNHEY and CDR2 SMNVEV (reference sequence). V shed 6 bases, J shed 0 bases, and the junction held 14 bases outside the gene matches.

This clone was seen more than once but under ten times. The rearrangement joins TRBV12-5 to TRBJ1-5; 7 nucleotides agree with TRBD1. The CDR3 has 13 residues. With 3 bases clipped from V and 7 bases from J, the junction kept 3 bases outside the gene matches. The V gene's germline CDR1 is LGHNT and CDR2 FRNRAP. The CDR3 spells CASGLLQGQPQHF. CDR3 in DNA: TGTGCTAGTGGTTTACTACAGGGGCAGCCCCAGCATTTT. The full variable domain, with the rest looked up from reference TRBV12-5 and TRBJ1-5, is DARVTQTPRHKVTEMGQEVTMRCQPILGHNTVFWYRQTMMQGLELLAYFRNRAPLDDSGMPKDRFSAEMPDATLATLKIQPSEPRDSAVYFCASGLLQGQPQHFGDGTRLSIL.